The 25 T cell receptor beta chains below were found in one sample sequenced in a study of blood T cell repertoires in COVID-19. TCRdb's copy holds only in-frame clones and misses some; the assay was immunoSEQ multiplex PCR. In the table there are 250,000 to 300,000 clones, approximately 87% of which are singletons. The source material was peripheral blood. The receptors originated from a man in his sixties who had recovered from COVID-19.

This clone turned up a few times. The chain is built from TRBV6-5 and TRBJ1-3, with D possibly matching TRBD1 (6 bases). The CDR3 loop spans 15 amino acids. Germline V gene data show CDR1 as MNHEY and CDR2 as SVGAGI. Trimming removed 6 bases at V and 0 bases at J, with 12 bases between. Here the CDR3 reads CASRDSPYSGNTIYF. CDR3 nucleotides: TGTGCCAGCAGGGACAGCCCGTACTCTGGAAACACCATATATTTT.

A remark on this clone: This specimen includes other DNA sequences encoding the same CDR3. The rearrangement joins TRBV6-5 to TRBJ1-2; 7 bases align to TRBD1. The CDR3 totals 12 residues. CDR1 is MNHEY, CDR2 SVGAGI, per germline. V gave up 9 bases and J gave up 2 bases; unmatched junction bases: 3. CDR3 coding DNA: TGTGCCAGTTCGACAGGGAACTATGGCTACACCTTC. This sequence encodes CASSTGNYGYTF.

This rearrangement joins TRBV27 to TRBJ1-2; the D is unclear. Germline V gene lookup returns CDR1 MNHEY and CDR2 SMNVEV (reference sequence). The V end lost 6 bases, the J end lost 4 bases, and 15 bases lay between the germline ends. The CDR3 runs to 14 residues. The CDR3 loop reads CASRGTGEGYGYTF. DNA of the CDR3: TGTGCCAGCAGGGGAACCGGGGAGGGCTATGGCTACACCTTC.

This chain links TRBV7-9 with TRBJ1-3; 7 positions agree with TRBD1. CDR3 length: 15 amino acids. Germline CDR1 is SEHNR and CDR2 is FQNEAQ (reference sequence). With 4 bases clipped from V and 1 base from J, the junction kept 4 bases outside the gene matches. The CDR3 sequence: CASSSLGQSGNTIYF. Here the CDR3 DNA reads TGTGCCAGCAGCTCCCTGGGACAGTCTGGAAACACCATATATTTT.

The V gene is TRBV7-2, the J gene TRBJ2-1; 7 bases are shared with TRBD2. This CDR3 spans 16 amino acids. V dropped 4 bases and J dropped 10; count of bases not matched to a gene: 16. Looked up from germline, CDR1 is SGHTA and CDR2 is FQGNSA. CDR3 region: CASSSAPLGGTPEQFF. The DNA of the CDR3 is TGTGCCAGCAGCTCAGCCCCGCTGGGAGGGACTCCAGAGCAGTTCTTC.

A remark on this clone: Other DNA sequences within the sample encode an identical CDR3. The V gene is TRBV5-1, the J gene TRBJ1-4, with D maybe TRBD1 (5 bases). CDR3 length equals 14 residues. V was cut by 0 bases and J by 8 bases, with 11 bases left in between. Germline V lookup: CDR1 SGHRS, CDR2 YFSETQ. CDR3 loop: CASSLGQGGEKLFF. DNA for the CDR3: TGCGCCAGCAGCTTGGGTCAGGGCGGCGAAAAACTGTTTTTT.

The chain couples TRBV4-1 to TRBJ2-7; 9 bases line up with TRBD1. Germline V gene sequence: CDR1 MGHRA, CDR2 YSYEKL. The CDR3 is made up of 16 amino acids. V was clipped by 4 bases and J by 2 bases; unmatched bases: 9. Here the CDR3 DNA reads TGCGCCAGCAGCCGGCTCCCGGGACAGGGAACCTACGAGCAGTACTTC. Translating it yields CASSRLPGQGTYEQYF.

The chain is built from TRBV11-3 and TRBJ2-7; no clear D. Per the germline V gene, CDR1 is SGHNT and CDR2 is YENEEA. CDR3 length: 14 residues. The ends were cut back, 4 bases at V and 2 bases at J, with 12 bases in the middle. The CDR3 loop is CASSSSTPPYEQYF. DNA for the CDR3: TGTGCCAGCAGCTCCAGTACCCCTCCCTACGAGCAGTACTTC.

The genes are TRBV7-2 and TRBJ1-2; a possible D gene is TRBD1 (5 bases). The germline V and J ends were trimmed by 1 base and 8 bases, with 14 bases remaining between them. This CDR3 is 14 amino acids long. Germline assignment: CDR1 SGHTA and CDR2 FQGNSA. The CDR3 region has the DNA TGTGCCAGCAGCTTAGAGGCGACAGTTAAAGGCTACACCTTC. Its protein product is CASSLEATVKGYTF.

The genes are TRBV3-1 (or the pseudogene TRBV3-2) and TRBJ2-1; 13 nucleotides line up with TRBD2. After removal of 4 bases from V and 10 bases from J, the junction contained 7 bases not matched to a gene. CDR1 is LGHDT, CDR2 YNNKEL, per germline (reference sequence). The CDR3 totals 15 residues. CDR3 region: CASSPPGTSGNEQFF. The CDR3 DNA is TGTGCCAGCAGCCCGCCCGGGACTAGCGGGAACGAGCAGTTCTTC.

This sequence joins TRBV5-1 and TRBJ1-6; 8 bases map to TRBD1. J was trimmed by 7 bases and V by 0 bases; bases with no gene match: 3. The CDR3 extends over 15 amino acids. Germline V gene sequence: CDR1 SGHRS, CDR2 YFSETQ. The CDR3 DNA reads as TGCGCCAGCAGCTTGGTGGCAGGGGGCAATTCACCCCTCCACTTT. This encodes CASSLVAGGNSPLHF.

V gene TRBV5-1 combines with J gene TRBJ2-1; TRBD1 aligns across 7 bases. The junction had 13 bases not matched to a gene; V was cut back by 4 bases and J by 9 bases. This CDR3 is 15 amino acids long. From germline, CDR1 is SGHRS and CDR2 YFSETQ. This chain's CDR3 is CASSIRDRRVGEQFF. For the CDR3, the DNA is TGCGCCAGCAGCATACGGGACAGACGAGTTGGTGAGCAGTTCTTC.

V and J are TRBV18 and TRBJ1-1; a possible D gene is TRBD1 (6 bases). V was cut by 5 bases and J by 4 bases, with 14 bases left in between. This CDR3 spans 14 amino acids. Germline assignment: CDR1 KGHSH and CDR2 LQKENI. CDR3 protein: CASSKQGEGTEAFF. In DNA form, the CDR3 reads TGTGCCAGCTCAAAACAGGGTGAGGGCACTGAAGCTTTCTTT.

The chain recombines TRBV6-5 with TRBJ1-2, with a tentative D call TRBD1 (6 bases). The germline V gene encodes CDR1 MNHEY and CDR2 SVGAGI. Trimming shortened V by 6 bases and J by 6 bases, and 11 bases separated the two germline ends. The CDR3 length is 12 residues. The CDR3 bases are TGTGCCAGCAGATCCCACAGGGATGGCTACACCTTC. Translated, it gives CASRSHRDGYTF.

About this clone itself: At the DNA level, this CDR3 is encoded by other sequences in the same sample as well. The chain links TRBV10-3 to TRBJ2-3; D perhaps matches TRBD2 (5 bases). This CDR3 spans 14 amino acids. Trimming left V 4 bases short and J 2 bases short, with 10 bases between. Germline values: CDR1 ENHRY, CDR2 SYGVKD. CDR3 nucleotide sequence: TGTGCCATCAGTGGAGATAGCGCCACAGATACGCAGTATTTT. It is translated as CAISGDSATDTQYF.

CDR3 nucleotides: TGTGCCAGTAGTATGTTACAGGGAGACGCTTTCTTT. This translates into CASSMLQGDAFF. The chain recombines TRBV19 with TRBJ1-1; the D gene is possibly TRBD1 (6 bases). V was clipped by 3 bases and J by 11 bases, with 13 bases between them. The CDR3 covers 12 residues. The germline gives CDR1 LNHDA, CDR2 SQIVND (reference sequence).

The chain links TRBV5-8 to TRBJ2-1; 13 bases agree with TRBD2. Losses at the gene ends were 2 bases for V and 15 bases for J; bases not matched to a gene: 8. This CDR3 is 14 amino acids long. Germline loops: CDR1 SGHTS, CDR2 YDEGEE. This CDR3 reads CASSFELAGGSRFF. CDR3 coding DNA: TGTGCCAGCAGCTTTGAACTAGCGGGGGGGAGCCGGTTCTTC.

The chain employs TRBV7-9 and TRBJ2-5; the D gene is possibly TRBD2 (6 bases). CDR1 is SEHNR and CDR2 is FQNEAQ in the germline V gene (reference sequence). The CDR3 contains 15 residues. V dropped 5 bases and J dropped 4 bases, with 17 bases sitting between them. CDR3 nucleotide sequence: TGTGCCAGCAGCCCCGGGGACTTACCTTTAGAGACCCAGTACTTC. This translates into CASSPGDLPLETQYF.

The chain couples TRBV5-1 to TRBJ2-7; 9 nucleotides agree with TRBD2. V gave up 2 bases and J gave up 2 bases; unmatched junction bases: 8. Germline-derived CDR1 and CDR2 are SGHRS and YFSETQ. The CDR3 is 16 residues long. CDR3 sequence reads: CASSLTGRTSAYEQYF. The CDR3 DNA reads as TGCGCCAGCAGCTTAACAGGCAGGACTAGCGCCTACGAGCAGTACTTC. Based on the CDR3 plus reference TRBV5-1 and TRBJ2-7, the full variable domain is KAGVTQTPRYLIKTRGQQVTLSCSPISGHRSVSWYQQTPGQGLQFLFEYFSETQRNKGNFPGRFSGRQFSNSRSEMNVSTLELGDSALYLCASSLTGRTSAYEQYFGPGTRLTVT.

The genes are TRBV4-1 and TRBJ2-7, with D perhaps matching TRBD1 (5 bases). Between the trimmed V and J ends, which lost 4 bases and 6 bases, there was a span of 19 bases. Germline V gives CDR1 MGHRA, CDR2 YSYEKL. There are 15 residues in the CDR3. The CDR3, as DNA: TGCGCCAGCAGCCTGAGGCCCCAGGGCCTTGGCGAGCAGTACTTC. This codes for CASSLRPQGLGEQYF.

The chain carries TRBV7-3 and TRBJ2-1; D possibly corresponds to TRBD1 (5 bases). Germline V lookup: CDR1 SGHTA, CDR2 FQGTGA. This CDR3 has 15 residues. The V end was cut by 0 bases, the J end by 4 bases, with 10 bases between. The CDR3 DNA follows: TGTGCCAGCAGCTTAACGTCGACAGCTTACAATGAGCAGTTCTTC. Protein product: CASSLTSTAYNEQFF.

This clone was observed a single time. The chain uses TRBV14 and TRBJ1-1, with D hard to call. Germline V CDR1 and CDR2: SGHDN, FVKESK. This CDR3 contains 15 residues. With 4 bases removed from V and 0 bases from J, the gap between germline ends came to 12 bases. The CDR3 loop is CASSPRAKLNTEAFF. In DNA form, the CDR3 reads TGTGCCAGCAGCCCCCGCGCAAAACTGAACACTGAAGCTTTCTTT.

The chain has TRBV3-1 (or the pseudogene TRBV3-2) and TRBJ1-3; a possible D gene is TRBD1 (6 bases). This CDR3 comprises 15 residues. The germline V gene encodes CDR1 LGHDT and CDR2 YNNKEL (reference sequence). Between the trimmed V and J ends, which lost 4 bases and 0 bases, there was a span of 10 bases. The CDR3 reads CASSRGQNSGNTIYF. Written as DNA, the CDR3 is TGTGCCAGCAGCCGCGGACAGAACTCTGGAAACACCATATATTTT.

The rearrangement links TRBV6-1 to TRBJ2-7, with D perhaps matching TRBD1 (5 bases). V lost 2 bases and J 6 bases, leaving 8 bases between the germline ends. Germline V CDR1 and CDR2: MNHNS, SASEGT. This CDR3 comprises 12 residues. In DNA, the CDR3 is TGTGCCAGCAGTGAACAGGGATCCGAGCAGTACTTC. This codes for CASSEQGSEQYF.

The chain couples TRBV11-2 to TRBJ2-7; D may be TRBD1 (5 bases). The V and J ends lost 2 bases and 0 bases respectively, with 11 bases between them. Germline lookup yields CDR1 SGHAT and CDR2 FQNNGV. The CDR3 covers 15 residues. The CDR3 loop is CASSLRGQVSYEQYF. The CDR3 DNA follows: TGTGCCAGCAGCTTAAGGGGCCAGGTCTCCTACGAGCAGTACTTC.